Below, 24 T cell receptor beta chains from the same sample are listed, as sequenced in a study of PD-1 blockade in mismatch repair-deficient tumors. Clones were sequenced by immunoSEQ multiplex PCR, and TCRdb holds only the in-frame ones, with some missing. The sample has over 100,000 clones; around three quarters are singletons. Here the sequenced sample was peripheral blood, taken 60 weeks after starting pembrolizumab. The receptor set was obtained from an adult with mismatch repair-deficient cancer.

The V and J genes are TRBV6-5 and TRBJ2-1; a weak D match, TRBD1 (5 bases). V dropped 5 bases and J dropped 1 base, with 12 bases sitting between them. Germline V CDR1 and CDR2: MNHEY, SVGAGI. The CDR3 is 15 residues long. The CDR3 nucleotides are TGTGCCAGCAGTCAGGGATTAGGGTCCTACAATGAGCAGTTCTTC. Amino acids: CASSQGLGSYNEQFF.

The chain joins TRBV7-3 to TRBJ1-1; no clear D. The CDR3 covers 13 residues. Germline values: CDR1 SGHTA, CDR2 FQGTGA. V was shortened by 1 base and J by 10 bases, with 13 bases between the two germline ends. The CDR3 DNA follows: TGTGCCAGCAGCTTAAGCACCACGGCCGGAGCTTTCTTT. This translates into CASSLSTTAGAFF.

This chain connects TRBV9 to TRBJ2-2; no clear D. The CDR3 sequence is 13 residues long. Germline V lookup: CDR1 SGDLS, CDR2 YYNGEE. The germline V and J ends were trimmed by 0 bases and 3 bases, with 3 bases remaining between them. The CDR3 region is CASSVGDTGELFF. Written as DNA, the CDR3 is TGTGCCAGCAGCGTAGGAGACACCGGGGAGCTGTTTTTT. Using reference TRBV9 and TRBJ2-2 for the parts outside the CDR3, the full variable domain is DSGVTQTPKHLITATGQRVTLRCSPRSGDLSVYWYQQSLDQGLQFLIQYYNGEERAKGNILERFSAQQFPDLHSELNLSSLELGDSALYFCASSVGDTGELFFGEGSRLTVL.

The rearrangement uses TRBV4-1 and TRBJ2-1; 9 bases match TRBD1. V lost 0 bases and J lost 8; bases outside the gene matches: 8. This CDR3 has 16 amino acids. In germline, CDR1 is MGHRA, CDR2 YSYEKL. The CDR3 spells CASSQEGDRAFDEQFF. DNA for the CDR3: TGCGCCAGCAGCCAAGAGGGGGACAGGGCATTCGATGAGCAGTTCTTC.

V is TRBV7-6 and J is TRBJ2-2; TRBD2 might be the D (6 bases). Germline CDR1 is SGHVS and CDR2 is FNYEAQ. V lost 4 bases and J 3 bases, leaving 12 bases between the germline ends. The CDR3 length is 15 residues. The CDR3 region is CASSWGGLDTGELFF. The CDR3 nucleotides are TGTGCCAGCAGCTGGGGAGGACTCGACACCGGGGAGCTGTTTTTT.

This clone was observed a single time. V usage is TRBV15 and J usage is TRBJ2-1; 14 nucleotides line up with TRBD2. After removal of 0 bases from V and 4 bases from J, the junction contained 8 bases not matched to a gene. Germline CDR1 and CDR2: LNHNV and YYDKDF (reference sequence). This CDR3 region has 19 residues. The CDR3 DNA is TGTGCCACCAGCAGAGATCGGGGACTAGCGGGAGTAGCTTACAATGAGCAGTTCTTC. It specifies CATSRDRGLAGVAYNEQFF.

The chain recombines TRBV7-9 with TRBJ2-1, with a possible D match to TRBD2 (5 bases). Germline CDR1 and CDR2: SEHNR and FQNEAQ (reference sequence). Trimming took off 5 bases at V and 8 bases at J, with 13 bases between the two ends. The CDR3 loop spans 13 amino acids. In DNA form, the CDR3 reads TGTGCCAGCAGCCCAGGACTTTCACATGAGCAGTTCTTC. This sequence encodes CASSPGLSHEQFF.

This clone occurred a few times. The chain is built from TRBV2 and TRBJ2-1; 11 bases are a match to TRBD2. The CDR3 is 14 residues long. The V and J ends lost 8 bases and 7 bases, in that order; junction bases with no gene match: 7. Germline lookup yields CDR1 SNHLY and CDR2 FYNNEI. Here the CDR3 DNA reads TGTGCCAGCTTAGCGGGAGGGCCGGGGAATGAGCAGTTCTTC. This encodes CASLAGGPGNEQFF. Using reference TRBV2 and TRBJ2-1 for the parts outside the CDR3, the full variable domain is EPEVTQTPSHQVTQMGQEVILRCVPISNHLYFYWYRQILGQKVEFLVSFYNNEISEKSEIFDDQFSVERPDGSNFTLKIRSTKLEDSAMYFCASLAGGPGNEQFFGPGTRLTVL.

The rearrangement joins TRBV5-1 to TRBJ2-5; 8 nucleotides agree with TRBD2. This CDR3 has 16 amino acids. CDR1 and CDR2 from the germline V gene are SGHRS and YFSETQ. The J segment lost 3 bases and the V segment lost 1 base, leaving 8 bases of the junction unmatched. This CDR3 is CASSLWSLAGKETQYF. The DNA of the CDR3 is TGCGCCAGCAGCTTGTGGAGTCTAGCGGGTAAAGAGACCCAGTACTTC.

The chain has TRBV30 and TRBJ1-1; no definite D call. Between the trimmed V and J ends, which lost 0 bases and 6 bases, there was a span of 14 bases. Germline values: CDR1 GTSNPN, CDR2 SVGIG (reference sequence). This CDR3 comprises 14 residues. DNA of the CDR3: TGTGCCTGGAGTGTAAGGGCGGGAATCTCTGAAGCTTTCTTT. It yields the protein CAWSVRAGISEAFF.

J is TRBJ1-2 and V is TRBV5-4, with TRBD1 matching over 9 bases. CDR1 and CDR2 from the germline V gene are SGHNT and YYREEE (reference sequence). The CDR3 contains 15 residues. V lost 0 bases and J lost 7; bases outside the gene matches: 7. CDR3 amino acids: CASSLDGTGSSGYTF. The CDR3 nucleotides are TGTGCCAGCAGCTTGGATGGGACAGGGTCTTCTGGCTACACCTTC.

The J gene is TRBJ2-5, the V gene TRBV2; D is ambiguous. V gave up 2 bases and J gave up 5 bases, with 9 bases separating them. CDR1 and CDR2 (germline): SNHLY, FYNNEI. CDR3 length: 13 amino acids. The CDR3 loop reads CASSEYITETQYF. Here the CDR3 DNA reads TGTGCCAGCAGTGAATACATTACGGAGACCCAGTACTTC.

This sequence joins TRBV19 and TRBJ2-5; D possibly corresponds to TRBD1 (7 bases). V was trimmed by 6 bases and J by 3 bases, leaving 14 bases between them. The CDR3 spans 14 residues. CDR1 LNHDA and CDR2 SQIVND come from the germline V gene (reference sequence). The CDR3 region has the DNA TGTGCCAGTAGGGAGGGGGCGACCAAAGAGACCCAGTACTTC. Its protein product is CASREGATKETQYF.

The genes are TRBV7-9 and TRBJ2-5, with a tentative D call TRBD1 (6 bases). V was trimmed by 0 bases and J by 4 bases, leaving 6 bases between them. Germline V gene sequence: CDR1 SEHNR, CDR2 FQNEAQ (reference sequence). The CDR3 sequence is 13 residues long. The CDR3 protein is CASSLAGGETQYF. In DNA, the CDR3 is TGTGCCAGCAGCTTAGCAGGGGGAGAGACCCAGTACTTC. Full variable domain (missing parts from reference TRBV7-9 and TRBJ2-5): DTGVSQNPRHKITKRGQNVTFRCDPISEHNRLYWYRQTLGQGPEFLTYFQNEAQLEKSRLLSDRFSAERPKGSFSTLEIQRTEQGDSAMYLCASSLAGGETQYFGPGTRLLVL.

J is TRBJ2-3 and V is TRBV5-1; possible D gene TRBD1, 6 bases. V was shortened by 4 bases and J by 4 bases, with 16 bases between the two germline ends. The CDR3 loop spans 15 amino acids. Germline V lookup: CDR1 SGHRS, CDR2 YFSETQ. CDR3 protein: CASSPGTGIADTQYF. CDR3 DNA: TGCGCCAGCAGCCCGGGTACAGGGATCGCAGATACGCAGTATTTT.

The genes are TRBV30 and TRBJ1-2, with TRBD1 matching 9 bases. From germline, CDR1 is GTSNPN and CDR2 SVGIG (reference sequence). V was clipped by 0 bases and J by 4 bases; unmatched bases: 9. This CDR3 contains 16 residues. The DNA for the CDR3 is TGTGCCTGGAGTGTAGCGGACAGGGGTGGTGGCTATGGCTACACCTTC. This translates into CAWSVADRGGGYGYTF. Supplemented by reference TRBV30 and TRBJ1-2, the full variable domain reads SQTIHQWPATLVQPVGSPLSLECTVEGTSNPNLYWYRQAAGRGLQLLFYSVGIGQISSEVPQNLSASRPQDRQFILSSKKLLLSDSGFYLCAWSVADRGGGYGYTFGSGTRLTVV.

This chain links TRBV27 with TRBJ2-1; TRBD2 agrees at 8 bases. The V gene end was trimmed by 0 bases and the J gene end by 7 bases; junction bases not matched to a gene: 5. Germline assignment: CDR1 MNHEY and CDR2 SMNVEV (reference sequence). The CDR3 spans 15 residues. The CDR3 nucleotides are TGTGCCAGCAGTTTATCCAGCGGGAGTAAGAATGAGCAGTTCTTC. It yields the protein CASSLSSGSKNEQFF.

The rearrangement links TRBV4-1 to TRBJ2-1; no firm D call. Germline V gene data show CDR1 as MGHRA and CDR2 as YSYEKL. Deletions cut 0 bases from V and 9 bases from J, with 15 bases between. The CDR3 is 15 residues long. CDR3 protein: CASSQERTLIGEQFF. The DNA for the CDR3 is TGCGCCAGCAGCCAAGAGCGCACATTAATAGGTGAGCAGTTCTTC.

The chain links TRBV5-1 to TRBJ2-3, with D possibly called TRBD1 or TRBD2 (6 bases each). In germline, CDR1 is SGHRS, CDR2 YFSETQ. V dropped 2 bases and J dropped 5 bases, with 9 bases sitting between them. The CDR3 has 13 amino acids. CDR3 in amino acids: CASSFAGQDTQYF. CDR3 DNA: TGCGCCAGCAGCTTCGCGGGACAAGATACGCAGTATTTT.

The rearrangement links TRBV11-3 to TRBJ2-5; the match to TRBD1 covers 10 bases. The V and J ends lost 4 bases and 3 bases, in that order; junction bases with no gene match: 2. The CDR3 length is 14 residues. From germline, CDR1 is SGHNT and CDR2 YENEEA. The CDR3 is CASSSGTGEETQYF. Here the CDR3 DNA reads TGTGCCAGCAGCTCCGGGACAGGGGAAGAGACCCAGTACTTC.

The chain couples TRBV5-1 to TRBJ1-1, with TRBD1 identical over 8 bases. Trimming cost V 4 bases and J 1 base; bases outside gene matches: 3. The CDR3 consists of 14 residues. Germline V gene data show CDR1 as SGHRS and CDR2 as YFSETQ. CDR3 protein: CASSRTGTNTEAFF. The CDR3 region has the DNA TGCGCCAGCAGCAGGACAGGGACGAACACTGAAGCTTTCTTT. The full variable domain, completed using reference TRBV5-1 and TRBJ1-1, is KAGVTQTPRYLIKTRGQQVTLSCSPISGHRSVSWYQQTPGQGLQFLFEYFSETQRNKGNFPGRFSGRQFSNSRSEMNVSTLELGDSALYLCASSRTGTNTEAFFGQGTRLTVV.

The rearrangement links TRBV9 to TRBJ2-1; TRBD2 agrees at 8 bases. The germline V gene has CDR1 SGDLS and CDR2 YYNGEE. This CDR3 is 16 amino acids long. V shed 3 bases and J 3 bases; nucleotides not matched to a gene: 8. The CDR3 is CASSEISGNNYNEQFF. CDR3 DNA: TGTGCCAGCAGCGAGATTAGCGGGAACAACTACAATGAGCAGTTCTTC.

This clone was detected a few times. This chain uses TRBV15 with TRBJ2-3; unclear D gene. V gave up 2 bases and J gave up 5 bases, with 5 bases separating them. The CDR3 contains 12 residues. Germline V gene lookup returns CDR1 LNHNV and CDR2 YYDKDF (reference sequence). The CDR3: CATSRSGDTQYF. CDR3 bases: TGTGCCACCAGCAGATCGGGAGATACGCAGTATTTT.

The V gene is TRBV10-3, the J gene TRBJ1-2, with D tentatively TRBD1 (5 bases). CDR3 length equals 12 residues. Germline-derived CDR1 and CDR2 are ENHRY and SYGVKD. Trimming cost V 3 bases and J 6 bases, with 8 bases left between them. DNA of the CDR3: TGTGCCATCAGTGACAGGGTAAATGGCTACACCTTC. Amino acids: CAISDRVNGYTF.